This is a list of T cell receptor beta chains from one sample in a study of radiation and T cells in renal cell carcinoma. Produced via immunoSEQ multiplex PCR; TCRdb's table is partial and in-frame only. This table has about 130,000 clones, around 81% appearing once. The source was blood, collected from a patient whose treatment included radiotherapy and nephrectomy. Receptor source: a man aged 45-65 years with renal cell carcinoma. The CDR3 runs from the conserved cysteine through the conserved F or W. The D gene is left open where the match is weak. Clone size is shown for a subset of rows, as once, few, many or a class of expanded clone.

D gene,J gene,clone size,V gene,CDR3 protein,CDR3 DNA
TRBD1,TRBJ2-1,.,TRBV6-1,CASSDTKFGTVYNEQFF,TGTGCCAGCAGTGACACTAAGTTCGGGACAGTGTACAATGAGCAGTTCTTC
TRBD2,TRBJ2-7,once,TRBV6-5,CASSLYSGGAVEQYF,TGTGCCAGCAGTCTCTATAGCGGGGGGGCGGTCGAGCAGTACTTC
.,TRBJ1-2,.,TRBV6-6,CASSYTDQSYGYTF,TGTGCCAGCAGTTACACCGACCAATCCTATGGCTACACCTTC
.,TRBJ1-4,.,TRBV18,CASSPMGRRNEKLFF,TGTGCCAGCTCACCAATGGGGAGGAGAAATGAAAAACTGTTTTTT
TRBD1,TRBJ2-7,.,TRBV28,CASTLGTGTYEQYF,TGTGCCAGCACCCTGGGGACAGGGACGTACGAGCAGTACTTC
.,TRBJ2-6,.,TRBV6-4,CASSNEGGVQGVLTF,TGTGCCAGCAGCAACGAGGGAGGAGTTCAAGGCGTCCTGACTTTC
TRBD1,TRBJ2-6,.,TRBV5-4,CASRVGQGLSGANVLTF,TGTGCCAGCAGAGTGGGACAGGGTCTATCTGGGGCCAACGTCCTGACTTTC
.,TRBJ2-1,.,TRBV4-1,CASSQAGREYNEQFF,TGCGCCAGCAGCCAAGCAGGGCGGGAATACAATGAGCAGTTCTTC
.,TRBJ2-1,.,TRBV7-2,CASSFSGRGNNEQFF,TGTGCCAGCAGCTTTTCAGGGCGGGGTAACAATGAGCAGTTCTTC
.,TRBJ1-5,.,TRBV28,CASSLARQPQHF,TGTGCCAGCAGTTTAGCTCGGCAGCCCCAGCATTTT
.,TRBJ1-2,few,TRBV19,CASSGRPSNYGYTF,TGTGCCAGTAGTGGGAGACCGTCTAACTATGGCTACACCTTC